The clone carrying this T cell receptor beta chain has ten or more counts. Antigen unknown. Amplification of the TCR beta CDR3 regions used RNA transcripts (as template). RT-PCR in the first round used HTBI primers; a second-round multiplex PCR followed. TCRdb redid the calling of the multiplex PCR reads with MiXCR, one entry per CDR3 protein. Among 600,000 to 950,000 distinct CDR3 sequences listed, approximately 40% were seen once. Germline V gene data show CDR1 as SNHLY and CDR2 as FYNNEI. V lost 3 bases and J 6 bases, leaving 14 bases between the germline ends. This CDR3 has 14 residues. The data were obtained in a study of Graves' ophthalmopathy and Graves' hyperthyroidism. CAS ≥3, NOSPECS ≥4, moderate-to-severe activity and duration under 3 months marked donors with ophthalmopathy. The source of the PBMCs was roughly 10 ml of fresh peripheral blood. General study findings and limits: Ophthalmopathy progression was predicted by the model at less than 71% sensitivity and about 72% specificity. A 13-signature model separated ophthalmopathy from stable hyperthyroidism, reaching approximately 88% sensitivity and around 79% specificity cross-validated.

The chain is built from TRBV2 and TRBJ1-2; D ambiguous. The specimen sequenced was peripheral blood. This sequence originates from an adult man with Graves' ophthalmopathy. CDR3 bases: TGTGCCAGCAGTGAGAGGGCCAAAGGTGATGGCTACACCTTC. Translation gives CASSERAKGDGYTF. The full variable domain, with the rest looked up from reference TRBV2 and TRBJ1-2, is EPEVTQTPSHQVTQMGQEVILRCVPISNHLYFYWYRQILGQKVEFLVSFYNNEISEKSEIFDDQFSVERPDGSNFTLKIRSTKLEDSAMYFCASSERAKGDGYTFGSGTRLTVV.